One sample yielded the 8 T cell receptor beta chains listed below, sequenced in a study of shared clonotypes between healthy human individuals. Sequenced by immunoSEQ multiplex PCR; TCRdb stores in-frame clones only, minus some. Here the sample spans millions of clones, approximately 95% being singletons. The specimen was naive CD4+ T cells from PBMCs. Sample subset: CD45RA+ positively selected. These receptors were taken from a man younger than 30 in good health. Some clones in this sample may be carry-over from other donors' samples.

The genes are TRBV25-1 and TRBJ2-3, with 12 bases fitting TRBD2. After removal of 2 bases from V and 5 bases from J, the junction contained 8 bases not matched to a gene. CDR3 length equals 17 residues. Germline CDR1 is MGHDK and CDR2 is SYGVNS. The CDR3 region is CASSEPRLAGDRDTQYF. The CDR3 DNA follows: TGTGCCAGCAGTGAACCCCGACTAGCGGGAGATAGAGATACGCAGTATTTT.

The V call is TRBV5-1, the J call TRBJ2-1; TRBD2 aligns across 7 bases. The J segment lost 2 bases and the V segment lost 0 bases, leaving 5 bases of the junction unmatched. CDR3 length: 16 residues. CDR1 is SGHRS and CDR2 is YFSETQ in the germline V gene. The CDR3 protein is CASSLVSSGTYNEQFF. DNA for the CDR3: TGCGCCAGCAGCTTGGTTTCTAGCGGAACCTACAATGAGCAGTTCTTC.

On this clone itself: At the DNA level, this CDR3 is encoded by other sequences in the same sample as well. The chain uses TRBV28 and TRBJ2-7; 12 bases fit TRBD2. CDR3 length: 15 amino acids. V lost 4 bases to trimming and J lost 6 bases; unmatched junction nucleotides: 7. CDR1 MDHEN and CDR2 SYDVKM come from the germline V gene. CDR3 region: CASSSPGLAGGEQYF. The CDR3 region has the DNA TGTGCCAGCAGTTCCCCGGGACTAGCGGGTGGCGAGCAGTACTTC.

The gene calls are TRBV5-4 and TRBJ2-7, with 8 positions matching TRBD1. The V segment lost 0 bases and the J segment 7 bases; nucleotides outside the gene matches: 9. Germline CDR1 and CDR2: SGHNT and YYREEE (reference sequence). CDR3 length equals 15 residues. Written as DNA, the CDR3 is TGTGCCAGCAGCTTGGCCATCAGGGGGCGAGGGGAGCAGTACTTC. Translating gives CASSLAIRGRGEQYF.

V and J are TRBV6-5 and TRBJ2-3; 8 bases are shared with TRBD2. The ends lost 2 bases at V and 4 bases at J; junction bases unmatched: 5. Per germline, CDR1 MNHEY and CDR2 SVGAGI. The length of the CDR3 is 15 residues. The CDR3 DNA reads TGTGCCAGCAGTTACCGGAGCGGGAGACCAGATACGCAGTATTTT. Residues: CASSYRSGRPDTQYF.

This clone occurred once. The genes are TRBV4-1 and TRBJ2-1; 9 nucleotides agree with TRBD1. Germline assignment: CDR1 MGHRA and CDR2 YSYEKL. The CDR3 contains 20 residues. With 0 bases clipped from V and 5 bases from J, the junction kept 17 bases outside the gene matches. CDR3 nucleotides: TGCGCCAGCAGCCAAGAGGGGACAGGGCTTCGAGGGCTGGGGGACAATGAGCAGTTCTTC. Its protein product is CASSQEGTGLRGLGDNEQFF.

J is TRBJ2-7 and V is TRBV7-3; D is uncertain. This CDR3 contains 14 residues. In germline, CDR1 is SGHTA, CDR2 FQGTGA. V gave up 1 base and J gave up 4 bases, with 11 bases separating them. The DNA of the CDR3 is TGTGCCAGCAGCTTAAGCGGCAGCCCATACGAGCAGTACTTC. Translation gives CASSLSGSPYEQYF.

The CDR3 DNA sequence: TGTGCCAGCAGTTACTCCTTCGCCCTCGGGAACACTGAAGCTTTCTTT. Its protein is CASSYSFALGNTEAFF. This chain links TRBV6-5 with TRBJ1-1; D gene uncertain. V lost 0 bases and J 1 base, leaving 12 bases between the germline ends. CDR1 MNHEY and CDR2 SVGAGI come from the germline V gene. This CDR3 is 16 amino acids long.